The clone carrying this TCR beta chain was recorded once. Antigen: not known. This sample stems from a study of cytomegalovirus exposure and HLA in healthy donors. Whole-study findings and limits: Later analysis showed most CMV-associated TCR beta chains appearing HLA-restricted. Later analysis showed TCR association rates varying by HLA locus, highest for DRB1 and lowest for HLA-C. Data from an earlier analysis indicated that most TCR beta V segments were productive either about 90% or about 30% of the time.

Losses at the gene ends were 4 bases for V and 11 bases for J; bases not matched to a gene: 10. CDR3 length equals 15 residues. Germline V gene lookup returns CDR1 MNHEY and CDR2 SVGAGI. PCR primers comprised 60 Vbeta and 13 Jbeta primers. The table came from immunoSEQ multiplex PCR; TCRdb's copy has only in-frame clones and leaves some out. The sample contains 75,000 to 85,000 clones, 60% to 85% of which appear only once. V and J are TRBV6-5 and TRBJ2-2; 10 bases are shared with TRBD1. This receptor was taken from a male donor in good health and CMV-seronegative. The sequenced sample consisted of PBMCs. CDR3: CASSLDRGSGGELFF. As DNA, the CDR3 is TGTGCCAGCAGTTTGGACAGGGGGAGCGGGGGAGAGCTGTTTTTT.